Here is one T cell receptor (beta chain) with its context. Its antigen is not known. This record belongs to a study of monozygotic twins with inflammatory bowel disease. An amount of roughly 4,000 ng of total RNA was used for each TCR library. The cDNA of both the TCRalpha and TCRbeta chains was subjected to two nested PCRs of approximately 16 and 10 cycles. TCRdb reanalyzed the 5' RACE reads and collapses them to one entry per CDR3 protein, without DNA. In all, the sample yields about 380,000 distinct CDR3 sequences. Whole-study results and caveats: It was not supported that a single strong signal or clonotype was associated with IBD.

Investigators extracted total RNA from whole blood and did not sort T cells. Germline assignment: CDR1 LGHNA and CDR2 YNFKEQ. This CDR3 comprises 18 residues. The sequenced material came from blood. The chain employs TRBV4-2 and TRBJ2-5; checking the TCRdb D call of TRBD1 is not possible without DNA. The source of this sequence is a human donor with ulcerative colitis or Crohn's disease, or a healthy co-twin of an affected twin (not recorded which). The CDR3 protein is CASSQVFSIGGSQETQYF.